This TCR beta chain was profiled in a study of shared T cell receptors in the human thymus. Here immunoSEQ multiplex PCR was the method, and the copy in TCRdb shows in-frame clones only, minus some. The table shows 450,000 to 650,000 clones, with around 82% occurring only once. This clone was detected only a few times. These data were also filed under a second study, of human thymus T cells. Turning to that study: Thymus tissue was removed during corrective cardiac surgery. V and J gene usage appeared biased in thymic and blood repertoires. Thymic repertoires from unrelated individuals overlapped highly, related research reported.

The source of this sequence is a boy younger than two with a congenital heart defect. Specimen: thymocytes.

CDR3 loop: CASSPRGGGGRMVGELFF. Here the CDR3 DNA reads TGTGCCAGCAGCCCCAGGGGAGGTGGCGGGAGAATGGTCGGGGAGCTGTTTTTT. V is TRBV2 and J is TRBJ2-2; D is perhaps TRBD2 (7 bases). The CDR3 runs 18 residues. Germline CDR1 and CDR2: SNHLY and FYNNEI. V lost 6 bases to trimming and J lost 7 bases, with 27 bases between them.